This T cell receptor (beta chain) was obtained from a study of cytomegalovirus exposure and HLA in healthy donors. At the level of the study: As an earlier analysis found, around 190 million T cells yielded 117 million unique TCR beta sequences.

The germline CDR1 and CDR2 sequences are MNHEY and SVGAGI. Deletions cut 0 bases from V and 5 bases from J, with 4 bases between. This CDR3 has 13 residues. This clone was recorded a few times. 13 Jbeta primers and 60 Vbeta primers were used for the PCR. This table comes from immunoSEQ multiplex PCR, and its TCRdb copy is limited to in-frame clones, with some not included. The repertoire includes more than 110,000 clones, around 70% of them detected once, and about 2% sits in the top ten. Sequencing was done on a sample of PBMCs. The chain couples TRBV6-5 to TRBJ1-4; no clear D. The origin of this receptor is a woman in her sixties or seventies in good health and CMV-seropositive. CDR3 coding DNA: TGTGCCAGCAGTTACTCCCGGAATGAAAAACTGTTTTTT. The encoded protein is CASSYSRNEKLFF.